Following are 22 T cell receptor beta chains from one sample sequenced in a study of blood T cell repertoires in COVID-19 (dated by TCRdb to the early 2020s). Library preparation employed the immunoSEQ multiplex PCR assay. TCRdb holds this immuneACCESS table with in-frame rearrangements only. Some clones are missing; in checked studies, unresolved V genes explain under half, and the rest has no known cause. This sample is represented by approximately 38,000 clones; around 87% of them were singletons. About 24% of the sample lies in the top ten. Sequenced: peripheral blood. Receptor source: a man in his fifties or sixties with active or convalescent COVID-19.

The chain is built from TRBV7-3 and TRBJ2-2; 14 positions match TRBD2. CDR3 length equals 18 residues. CDR1 is SGHTA and CDR2 is FQGTGA in the germline V gene. The trim removed 4 bases at V and 7 bases at J, leaving 11 bases unmatched. In nucleotides, the CDR3 is TGTGCCAGCAGCTCCCCCCTGACTAGCGGGGGGGCAATCGGGGAGCTGTTTTTT. Translating it yields CASSSPLTSGGAIGELFF.

This clone was seen once. The CDR3 nucleotides read TGCGCCAGCAGCCAAGACAGGTGGTCAGCCTATGGCTACACCTTC. It specifies CASSQDRWSAYGYTF. The J gene is TRBJ1-2, the V gene TRBV4-1; D is unresolved. The CDR3 consists of 15 residues. CDR1 is MGHRA and CDR2 is YSYEKL in the germline V gene. Trimming took 0 bases from V and 4 from J, leaving 12 bases between them.

The chain employs TRBV11-2 and TRBJ2-7, with 11 bases matching TRBD2. J gave up 3 bases and V 1 base, and 11 bases lay outside the gene matches. The CDR3 is 18 residues long. Germline V CDR1 and CDR2: SGHAT, FQNNGV. CDR3 region: CASSLAGTSGFLGYEQYF. The CDR3 DNA reads TGTGCCAGCAGCTTAGCGGGGACTAGCGGATTCCTTGGCTACGAGCAGTACTTC. Filled out from reference TRBV11-2 and TRBJ2-7, the complete variable domain reads EAGVAQSPRYKIIEKRQSVAFWCNPISGHATLYWYQQILGQGPKLLIQFQNNGVVDDSQLPKDRFSAERLKGVDSTLKIQPAKLEDSAVYLCASSLAGTSGFLGYEQYFGPGTRLTVT.

V is TRBV11-1 and J is TRBJ2-1; D may be TRBD2 (5 bases). Germline-derived CDR1 and CDR2 are SGHAT and FQDESV (reference sequence). V was trimmed by 5 bases and J by 6 bases, leaving 20 bases between them. The CDR3 contains 16 residues. The CDR3 DNA follows: TGTGCCAGCAGCCTGATGGACTTCCCGGGATCCAATGAGCAGTTCTTC. Translated: CASSLMDFPGSNEQFF.

CDR3 region: CAISESGRGQGNQPQHF. CDR3 sequence (DNA): TGTGCCATCAGTGAGTCCGGGCGGGGACAGGGCAATCAGCCCCAGCATTTT. This sequence joins TRBV10-3 and TRBJ1-5; 8 positions match TRBD1. Germline trimming cut 0 bases from V and 2 bases from J; bases unmatched to any gene: 6. Germline V lookup: CDR1 ENHRY, CDR2 SYGVKD. This CDR3 comprises 17 residues.

The chain employs TRBV11-3 and TRBJ2-3, with no clear D. Trimming took off 3 bases at V and 8 bases at J, with 9 bases between the two ends. This CDR3 contains 12 residues. In germline, CDR1 is SGHNT, CDR2 YENEEA. The DNA for the CDR3 is TGTGCCAGCAGCTTTCCCACTGGTACGCAGTATTTT. Translation: CASSFPTGTQYF.

J is TRBJ1-4 and V is TRBV6-5, with TRBD1 as a possible D gene (5 bases). The CDR3 loop spans 12 amino acids. Germline CDR1 MNHEY, CDR2 SVGAGI. V shed 5 bases and J shed 8 bases, with 9 bases lying between them. The CDR3 protein is CASSPGSEKLFF. In nucleotides, the CDR3 is TGTGCCAGCAGTCCAGGGTCAGAAAAACTGTTTTTT.

This rearrangement joins TRBV10-1 to TRBJ2-1; no firm D call. With 0 bases removed from V and 0 bases from J, the gap between germline ends came to 9 bases. The CDR3 spans 16 residues. Looked up from germline, CDR1 is WNHNN and CDR2 is SYGVQD (reference sequence). This CDR3 reads CASSESPVSSYNEQFF. The CDR3 DNA reads as TGCGCCAGCAGTGAGTCCCCAGTCAGCTCCTACAATGAGCAGTTCTTC.

V is TRBV5-6 and J is TRBJ2-1; 7 bases are shared with TRBD1. The germline V gene encodes CDR1 SGHDT and CDR2 YYEEEE. The CDR3 loop spans 14 amino acids. V dropped 0 bases and J dropped 3; count of bases not matched to a gene: 0. The CDR3 coding sequence is TGTGCCAGCAGCTTGGGACAGGGCTACAATGAGCAGTTCTTC. Translating gives CASSLGQGYNEQFF.

To note about this clone: The junction and the germline gene differ at one end; a read error may be behind it. J is TRBJ2-2 and V is TRBV12-3 or TRBV12-4; D not resolved. The CDR3 has 12 residues. CDR3: CASRLGPGELFF. The CDR3 coding sequence is TGTGCCAGCCGTTTAGGGCCCGGGGAGCTGTTTTTT.

The genes are TRBV6-1 and TRBJ2-7; 14 nucleotides agree with TRBD2. Unmatched junction bases numbered 9, after V lost 8 bases and J lost 6 bases. The CDR3 is 15 amino acids. Germline CDR1 and CDR2: MNHNS and SASEGT. For the CDR3, the DNA is TGTGCCAGCGGGAAGGGACTAGCGGGAGATAGCGAGCAGTACTTC. Translating gives CASGKGLAGDSEQYF.

The chain has TRBV24-1 and TRBJ2-7; 7 nucleotides agree with TRBD2. Germline CDR1 is KGHDR and CDR2 is SFDVKD. V shed 4 bases, J shed 3 bases, and the junction held 5 bases outside the gene matches. The CDR3 loop spans 14 amino acids. The CDR3 bases are TGTGCCACCAGTGAGGCCGGGACTAACTACGAGCAGTACTTC. Its protein product is CATSEAGTNYEQYF.

J is TRBJ2-7 and V is TRBV28, with TRBD2 as a possible D gene (5 bases). The length of the CDR3 is 13 residues. V was clipped by 8 bases and J by 2 bases, with 13 bases between them. Germline loops: CDR1 MDHEN, CDR2 SYDVKM. CDR3 loop: CASRSPGTYEQYV. The CDR3 DNA sequence: TGTGCCAGCCGTTCGCCGGGAACCTACGAGCAGTACGTC.

The genes are TRBV18 and TRBJ2-2; TRBD1 might be the D (6 bases). Germline V gene sequence: CDR1 KGHSH, CDR2 LQKENI. V was trimmed by 1 base and J by 4 bases, leaving 10 bases between them. The CDR3 loop spans 15 amino acids. The CDR3 bases are TGTGCCAGCTCACCACTCGGACAGACCACCGGGGAGCTGTTTTTT. Protein: CASSPLGQTTGELFF. Drawing the rest from reference TRBV18 and TRBJ2-2, the complete variable domain is NAGVMQNPRHLVRRRGQEARLRCSPMKGHSHVYWYRQLPEEGLKFMVYLQKENIIDESGMPKERFSAEFPKEGPSILRIQQVVRGDSAAYFCASSPLGQTTGELFFGEGSRLTVL.

V usage is TRBV5-1 and J usage is TRBJ1-5, with a possible D match to TRBD1 (5 bases). The CDR3 runs 15 residues. Trimming stripped 0 bases from V and 2 bases from J, with 9 bases between. Germline V gene data show CDR1 as SGHRS and CDR2 as YFSETQ. CDR3 sequence reads: CASSLAGGGNQPQHF. The CDR3 DNA follows: TGCGCCAGCAGCTTGGCTGGGGGGGGCAATCAGCCCCAGCATTTT.

The chain joins TRBV13 to TRBJ1-6; D is ambiguous. Germline CDR1 and CDR2: PRHDT and FYEKMQ (reference sequence). Trimming shortened V by 5 bases and J by 6 bases, and 5 bases separated the two germline ends. CDR3 size: 12 residues. The CDR3 reads CASSPLNSPLHF. The CDR3, as DNA: TGTGCCAGCAGCCCACTTAATTCACCCCTCCACTTT.

This clone was counted a single time. This CDR3 is CASSLEGQGHQPQHF. The CDR3 nucleotides are TGCGCCAGCAGTCTTGAGGGACAGGGTCATCAGCCCCAGCATTTT. This chain links TRBV23-1 with TRBJ1-5; 9 bases fit TRBD1. TRBV23-1 is an ORF; its function is uncertain. V lost 4 bases and J lost 5; bases outside the gene matches: 6. The CDR3 covers 15 residues.

This clone came up a few times. J is TRBJ1-5 and V is TRBV30, with D perhaps TRBD1 (6 bases). V was trimmed by 2 bases and J by 3 bases, leaving 8 bases between them. The CDR3 loop spans 13 amino acids. CDR1 and CDR2 from the germline V gene are GTSNPN and SVGIG (reference sequence). The CDR3 nucleotides are TGTGCCTGGAGTAGGGACAACAATCAGCCCCAGCATTTT. The encoded protein is CAWSRDNNQPQHF.

The chain links TRBV5-1 to TRBJ1-1, with D tentatively TRBD1 (5 bases). Trimming shortened V by 5 bases and J by 1 base, and 9 bases separated the two germline ends. This CDR3 has 13 residues. Germline CDR1 reads SGHRS; CDR2 reads YFSETQ. CDR3 loop: CASRVGGNTEAFF. The CDR3 DNA sequence: TGCGCCAGCAGGGTGGGGGGGAACACTGAAGCTTTCTTT.

CDR3 sequence (DNA): TGTGCCAGCAAAGGGGTTACTCTTTACAATGAGCAGTTCTTC. Translating gives CASKGVTLYNEQFF. This chain uses TRBV2 with TRBJ2-1, with D maybe TRBD1 (5 bases). Trimming pared 7 bases from V and 4 bases from J, leaving 14 bases between. This CDR3 is 14 amino acids long. The germline V gene has CDR1 SNHLY and CDR2 FYNNEI.

This chain links TRBV5-1 with TRBJ2-1, with 9 bases fitting TRBD2. This CDR3 is built from 17 residues. V lost 0 bases, J lost 7 bases, and 11 bases stayed unmatched. Germline V CDR1 and CDR2: SGHRS, YFSETQ. The chain's CDR3 is CASSLVLGGGALNEQFF. CDR3 bases: TGCGCCAGCAGCTTGGTACTTGGCGGGGGGGCGTTGAATGAGCAGTTCTTC.

This clone was seen a handful of times. V is TRBV5-1 and J is TRBJ2-7, with 12 nucleotides matching TRBD2. After removal of 7 bases from V and 3 bases from J, the junction contained 8 bases not matched to a gene. The CDR3 has 15 residues. Per the germline V gene, CDR1 is SGHRS and CDR2 is YFSETQ. The CDR3 DNA is TGCGCCAGCGCATTGACTAGCGGGAGTTTCTACGAGCAGTACTTC. It codes for CASALTSGSFYEQYF.